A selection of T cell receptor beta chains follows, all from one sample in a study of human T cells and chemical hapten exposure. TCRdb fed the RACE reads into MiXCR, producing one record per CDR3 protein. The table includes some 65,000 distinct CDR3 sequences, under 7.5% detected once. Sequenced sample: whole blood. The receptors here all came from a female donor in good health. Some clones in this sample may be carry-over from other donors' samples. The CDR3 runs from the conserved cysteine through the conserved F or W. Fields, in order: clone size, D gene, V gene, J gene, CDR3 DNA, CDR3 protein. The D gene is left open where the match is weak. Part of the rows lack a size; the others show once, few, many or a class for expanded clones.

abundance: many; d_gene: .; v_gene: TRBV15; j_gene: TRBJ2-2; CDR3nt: TGTGCCACCAGCAGAGCCGGGACCGGGGAGCTGTTTTTT; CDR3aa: CATSRAGTGELFF
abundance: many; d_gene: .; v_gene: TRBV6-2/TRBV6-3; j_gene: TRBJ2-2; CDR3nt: TGTGCCAGCAGTTACTCGTTGGGGCTGTTGTTGACCGGGGAGCTGTTTTTT; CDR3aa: CASSYSLGLLLTGELFF
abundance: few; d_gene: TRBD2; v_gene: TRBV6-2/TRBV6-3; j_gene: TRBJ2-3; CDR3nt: TGTGCCAGCAGTTACTCTTCCAGACTAGCGGGAGGCCGCACAGATACGCAGTATTTT; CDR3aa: CASSYSSRLAGGRTDTQYF
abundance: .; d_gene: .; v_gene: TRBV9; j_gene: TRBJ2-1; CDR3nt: TGTGCCAGCAGCGGCGGGACACCTACCAATGAGCAGTTCTTC; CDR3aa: CASSGGTPTNEQFF
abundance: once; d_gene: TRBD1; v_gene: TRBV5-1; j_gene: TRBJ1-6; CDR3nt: TGCGCCAGCAGCGGCCAGACAGGGGGGAATTCACCCCTCCACTTT; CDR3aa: CASSGQTGGNSPLHF
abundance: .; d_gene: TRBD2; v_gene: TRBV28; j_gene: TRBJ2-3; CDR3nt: TGTGCCAGCAGTTTATCCGGGACTAGCTCAGATACGCAGTATTTT; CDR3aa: CASSLSGTSSDTQYF
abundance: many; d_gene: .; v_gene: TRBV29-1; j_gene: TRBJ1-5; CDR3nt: TGCAGCGTTGACACAGGGACCAATCAGCCCCAGCATTTT; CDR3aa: CSVDTGTNQPQHF
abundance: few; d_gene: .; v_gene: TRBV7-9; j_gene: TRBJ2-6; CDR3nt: TGTGCCAGCAGCTTAGCAGGGAGCTCTGGGGCCAACGTCCTGACTTTC; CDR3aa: CASSLAGSSGANVLTF
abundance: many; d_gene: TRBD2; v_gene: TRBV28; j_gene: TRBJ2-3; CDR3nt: TGTGCCAGCAGTAGGACTAGCGTGTCAGATACGCAGTATTTT; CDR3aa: CASSRTSVSDTQYF
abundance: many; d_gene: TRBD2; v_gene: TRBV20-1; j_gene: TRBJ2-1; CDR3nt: TGCAGTGCCCAAGGACTAGCGACGTTCGATGAGCAGTTCTTC; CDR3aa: CSAQGLATFDEQFF
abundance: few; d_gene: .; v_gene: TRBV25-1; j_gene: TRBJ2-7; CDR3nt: TGTGCCAGCAGTGAGCCTCCCCGGGACTCAGGGAGCGAGCAGTACTTC; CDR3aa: CASSEPPRDSGSEQYF
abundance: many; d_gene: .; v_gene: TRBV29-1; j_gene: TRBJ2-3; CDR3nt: TGCAGCGTGGGGACCGGATCAGATACGCAGTATTTT; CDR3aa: CSVGTGSDTQYF
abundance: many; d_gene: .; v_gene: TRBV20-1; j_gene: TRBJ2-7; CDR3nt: TGCAGTGCTAGAGATATAGTGCGACAATCTACCTACGAGCAGTACTTC; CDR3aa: CSARDIVRQSTYEQYF
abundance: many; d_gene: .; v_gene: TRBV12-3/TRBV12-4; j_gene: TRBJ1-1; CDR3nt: TGTGCCAGCAGTTTTTCGGGGCCTGAAGCTTTCTTT; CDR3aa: CASSFSGPEAFF
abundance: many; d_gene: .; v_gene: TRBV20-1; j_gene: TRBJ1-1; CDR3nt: TGCAGTGCTACTAGCATGAACACTGAAGCTTTCTTT; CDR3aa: CSATSMNTEAFF
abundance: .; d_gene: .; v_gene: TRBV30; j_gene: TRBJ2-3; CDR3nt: TGTGCCTGGGGGGCCGGGGCGGGCAAGGTAGATACGCAGTATTTT; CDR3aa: CAWGAGAGKVDTQYF